The 2 T cell receptor beta chains reported below all come from one sample, sequenced in a study of blood T cells in healthy people across ages (dated by TCRdb to the mid-2010s). Libraries were constructed by 5' RACE. TCRdb names Illumina HiSeq 2500 as the instrument used. A second PCR of roughly 7 to 11 cycles was performed with a sample-barcoded 5' primer and a J-beta primer mix. Using fastp at Q25 and MiXCR, TCRdb reprocessed the public reads and kept productive beta chains. Every entry covers one CDR3 protein and lists the most common genes and DNA from its rows. Within this sample are hundreds of thousands of distinct CDR3 sequences, with 58% of them counted one time only. 22% of the sample comes from the top ten. The sequenced sample consisted of blood. The origin of the receptors is a man aged 30 to 39 in good health.

This clonotype was observed at least ten times. The rearrangement joins TRBV6-5 to TRBJ2-3, with D tentatively TRBD2 (5 bases). The V gene's germline CDR1 is MNHEY and CDR2 SVGAGI. Trimming left V 5 bases short and J 1 base short, with 16 bases between. The CDR3 loop spans 16 amino acids. CDR3: CASSNLGVRGTDTQYF. The CDR3 region has the DNA TGTGCCAGCAGTAACCTCGGGGTCCGGGGCACAGATACGCAGTATTTT.

V usage is TRBV9 and J usage is TRBJ2-1; D is unclear. The CDR3 is made up of 14 amino acids. Trimming stripped 0 bases from V and 4 bases from J, with 8 bases between. Germline V gene lookup returns CDR1 SGDLS and CDR2 YYNGEE. CDR3 sequence (DNA): TGTGCCAGCAGCGTAGTCCCAGATTACAATGAGCAGTTCTTC. Its protein is CASSVVPDYNEQFF.